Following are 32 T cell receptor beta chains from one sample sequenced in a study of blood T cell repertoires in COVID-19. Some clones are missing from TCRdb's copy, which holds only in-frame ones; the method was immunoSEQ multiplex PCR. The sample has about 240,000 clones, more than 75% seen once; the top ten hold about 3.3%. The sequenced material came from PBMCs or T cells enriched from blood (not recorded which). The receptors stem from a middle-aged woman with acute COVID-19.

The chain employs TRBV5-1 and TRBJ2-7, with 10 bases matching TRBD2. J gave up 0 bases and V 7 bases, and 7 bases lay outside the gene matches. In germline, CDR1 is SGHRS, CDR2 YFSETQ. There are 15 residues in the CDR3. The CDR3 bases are TGCGCCAGCTTCGAAGGGACTAGCGTCTCCTACGAGCAGTACTTC. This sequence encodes CASFEGTSVSYEQYF. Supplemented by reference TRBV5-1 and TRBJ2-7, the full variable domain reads KAGVTQTPRYLIKTRGQQVTLSCSPISGHRSVSWYQQTPGQGLQFLFEYFSETQRNKGNFPGRFSGRQFSNSRSEMNVSTLELGDSALYLCASFEGTSVSYEQYFGPGTRLTVT.

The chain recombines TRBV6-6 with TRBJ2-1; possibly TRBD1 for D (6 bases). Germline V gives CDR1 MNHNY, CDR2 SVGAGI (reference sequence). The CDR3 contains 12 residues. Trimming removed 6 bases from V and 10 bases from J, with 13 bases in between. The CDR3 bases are TGTGCCAGCAGGGCACAGGGACGAGAGCAGTTCTTC. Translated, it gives CASRAQGREQFF.

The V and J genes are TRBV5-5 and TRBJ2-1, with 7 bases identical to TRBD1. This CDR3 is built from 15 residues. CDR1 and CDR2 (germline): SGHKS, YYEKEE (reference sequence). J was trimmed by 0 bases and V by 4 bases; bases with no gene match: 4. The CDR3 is CASSGRQGSYNEQFF. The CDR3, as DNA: TGTGCCAGCAGCGGGAGACAGGGCTCCTACAATGAGCAGTTCTTC.

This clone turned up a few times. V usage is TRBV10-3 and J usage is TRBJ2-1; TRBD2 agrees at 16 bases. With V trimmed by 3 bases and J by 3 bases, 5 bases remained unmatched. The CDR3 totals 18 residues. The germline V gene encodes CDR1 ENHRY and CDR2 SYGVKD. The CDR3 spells CAISEKGLAGGRYNEQFF. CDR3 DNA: TGTGCCATCAGTGAAAAGGGACTAGCGGGAGGGCGCTACAATGAGCAGTTCTTC.

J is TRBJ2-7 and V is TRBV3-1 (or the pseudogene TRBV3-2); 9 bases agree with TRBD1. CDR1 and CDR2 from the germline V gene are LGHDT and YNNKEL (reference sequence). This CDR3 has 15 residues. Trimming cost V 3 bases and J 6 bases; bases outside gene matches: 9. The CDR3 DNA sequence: TGTGCCAGCAGCCATGCCGCCGGGACAGGGCCCGAGCAGTACTTC. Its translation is CASSHAAGTGPEQYF.

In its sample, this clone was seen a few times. The CDR3 reads CASTSSRGKDTQYF. The CDR3 DNA is TGTGCCAGCACCTCCTCTAGGGGAAAAGATACGCAGTATTTT. V gene TRBV6-5 combines with J gene TRBJ2-3; D might be TRBD1 (5 bases). In germline, CDR1 is MNHEY, CDR2 SVGAGI. This CDR3 has 14 residues. V lost 7 bases, J lost 5 bases, and 16 bases lay in between.

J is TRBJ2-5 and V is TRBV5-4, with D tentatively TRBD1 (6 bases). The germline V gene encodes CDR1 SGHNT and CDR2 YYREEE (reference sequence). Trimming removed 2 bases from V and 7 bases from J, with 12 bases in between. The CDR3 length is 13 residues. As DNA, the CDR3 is TGTGCCAGCAGCTTTAGAGGGGGTCGGACCCAGTACTTC. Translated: CASSFRGGRTQYF.

CDR3 bases: TGTGCCAGCAGCAACAATACAGGGTCTGGCTACACCTTC. Residues: CASSNNTGSGYTF. The gene calls are TRBV5-4 and TRBJ1-2; a weak D match, TRBD1 (6 bases). V was clipped by 4 bases and J by 7 bases, with 14 bases between them. The CDR3 length is 13 residues. Germline assignment: CDR1 SGHNT and CDR2 YYREEE (reference sequence). The full variable domain, in which reference TRBV5-4 and TRBJ1-2 provide the parts outside the CDR3, is ETGVTQSPTHLIKTRGQQVTLRCSSQSGHNTVSWYQQALGQGPQFIFQYYREEENGRGNFPPRFSGLQFPNYSSELNVNALELDDSALYLCASSNNTGSGYTFGSGTRLTVV.

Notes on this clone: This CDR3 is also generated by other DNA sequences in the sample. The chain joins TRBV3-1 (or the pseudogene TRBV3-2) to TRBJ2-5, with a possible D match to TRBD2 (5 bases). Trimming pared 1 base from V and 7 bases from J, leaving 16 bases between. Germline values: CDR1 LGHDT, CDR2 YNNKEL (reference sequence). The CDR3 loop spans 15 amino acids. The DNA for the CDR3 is TGTGCCAGCAGCCAAGTAGGAAGGGCCGGAGGGACCCAGTACTTC. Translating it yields CASSQVGRAGGTQYF.

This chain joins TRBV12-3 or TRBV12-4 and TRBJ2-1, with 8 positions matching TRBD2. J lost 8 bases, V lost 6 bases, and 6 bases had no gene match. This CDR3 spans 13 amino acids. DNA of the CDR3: TGTGCCAGCAGCCCCAGACTAGCGCATGAGCAGTTCTTC. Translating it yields CASSPRLAHEQFF.

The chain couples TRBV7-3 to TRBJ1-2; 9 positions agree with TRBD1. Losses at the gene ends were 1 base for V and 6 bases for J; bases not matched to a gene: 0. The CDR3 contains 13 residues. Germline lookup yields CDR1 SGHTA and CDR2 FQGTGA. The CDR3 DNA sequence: TGTGCCAGCAGCTTAAGGACAGGGGATGGCTACACCTTC. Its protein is CASSLRTGDGYTF.

Here the CDR3 DNA reads TGTGCCAGCAGCTTATCCGGGACTATCAATGAGCAGTTCTTC. Translation gives CASSLSGTINEQFF. V is TRBV7-9 and J is TRBJ2-1; 7 bases line up with TRBD2. J was trimmed by 6 bases and V by 2 bases; bases with no gene match: 4. CDR1 and CDR2 (germline): SEHNR, FQNEAQ (reference sequence). There are 14 residues in the CDR3.

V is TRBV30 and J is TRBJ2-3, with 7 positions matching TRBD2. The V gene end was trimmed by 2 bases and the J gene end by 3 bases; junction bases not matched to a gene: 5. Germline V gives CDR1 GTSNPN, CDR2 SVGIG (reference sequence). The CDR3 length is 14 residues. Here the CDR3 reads CAWSKTGGTDTQYF. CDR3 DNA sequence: TGTGCCTGGAGTAAAACGGGGGGAACAGATACGCAGTATTTT.

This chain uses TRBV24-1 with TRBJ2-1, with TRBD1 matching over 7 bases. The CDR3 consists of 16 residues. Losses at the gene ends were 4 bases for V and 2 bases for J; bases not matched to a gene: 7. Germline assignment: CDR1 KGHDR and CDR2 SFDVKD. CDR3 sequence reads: CATSDTTGTPYNEQFF. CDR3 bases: TGTGCCACCAGTGACACGACAGGGACCCCCTACAATGAGCAGTTCTTC.

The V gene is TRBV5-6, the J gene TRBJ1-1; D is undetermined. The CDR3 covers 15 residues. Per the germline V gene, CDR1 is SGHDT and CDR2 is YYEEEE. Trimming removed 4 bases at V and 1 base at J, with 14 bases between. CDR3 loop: CASSPAGEGNTEAFF. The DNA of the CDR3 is TGTGCCAGCAGCCCAGCAGGCGAAGGGAACACTGAAGCTTTCTTT.

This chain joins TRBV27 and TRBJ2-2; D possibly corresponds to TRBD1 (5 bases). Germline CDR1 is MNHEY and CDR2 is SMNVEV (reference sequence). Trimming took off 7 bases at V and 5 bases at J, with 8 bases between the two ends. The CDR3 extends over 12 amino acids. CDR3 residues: CASIHRTGELFF. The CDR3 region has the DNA TGTGCCAGCATCCACAGGACCGGGGAGCTGTTTTTT.

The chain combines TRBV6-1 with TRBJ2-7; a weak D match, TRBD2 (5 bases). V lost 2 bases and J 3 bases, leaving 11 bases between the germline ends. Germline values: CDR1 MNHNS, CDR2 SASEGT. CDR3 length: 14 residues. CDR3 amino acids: CASSEMLGSYEQYF. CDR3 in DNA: TGTGCCAGCAGTGAAATGTTGGGGAGCTACGAGCAGTACTTC.

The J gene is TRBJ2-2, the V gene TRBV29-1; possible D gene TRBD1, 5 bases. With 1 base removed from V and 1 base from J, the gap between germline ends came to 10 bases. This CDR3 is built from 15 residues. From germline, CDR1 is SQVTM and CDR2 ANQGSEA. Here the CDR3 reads CSVEAETVNTGELFF. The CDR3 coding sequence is TGCAGCGTTGAAGCTGAGACAGTGAACACCGGGGAGCTGTTTTTT.

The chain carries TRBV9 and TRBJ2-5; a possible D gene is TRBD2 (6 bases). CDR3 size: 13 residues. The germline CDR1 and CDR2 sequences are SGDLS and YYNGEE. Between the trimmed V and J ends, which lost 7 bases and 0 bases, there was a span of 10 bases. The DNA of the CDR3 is TGTGCCAGCTTTCCGGGAGACCAAGAGACCCAGTACTTC. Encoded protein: CASFPGDQETQYF.

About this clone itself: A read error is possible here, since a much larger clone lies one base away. Written as DNA, the CDR3 is TGTGCCAGCAGCCTTGACAGCCCCTACGAGCAGTACTTC. Its protein product is CASSLDSPYEQYF. This chain connects TRBV3-1 (or the pseudogene TRBV3-2) to TRBJ2-7; a weak D match, TRBD1 (5 bases). Germline V gene sequence: CDR1 LGHDT, CDR2 YNNKEL (reference sequence). The CDR3 is 13 amino acids. Trimming took off 4 bases at V and 2 bases at J, with 9 bases between the two ends.

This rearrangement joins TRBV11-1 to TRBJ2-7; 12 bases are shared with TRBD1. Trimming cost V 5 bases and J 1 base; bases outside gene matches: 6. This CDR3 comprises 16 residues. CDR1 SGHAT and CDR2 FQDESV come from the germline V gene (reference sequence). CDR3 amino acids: CASSLGGQGASYEQYF. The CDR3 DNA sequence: TGTGCCAGCAGCCTAGGGGGACAGGGGGCGTCCTACGAGCAGTACTTC.

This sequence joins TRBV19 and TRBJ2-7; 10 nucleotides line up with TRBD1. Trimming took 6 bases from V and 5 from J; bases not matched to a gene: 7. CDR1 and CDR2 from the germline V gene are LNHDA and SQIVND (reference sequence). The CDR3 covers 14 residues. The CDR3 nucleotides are TGTGCCAGTAGGCGCCGGGACAGGGGTCACGAGCAGTACTTC. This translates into CASRRRDRGHEQYF. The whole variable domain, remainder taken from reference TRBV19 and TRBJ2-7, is DGGITQSPKYLFRKEGQNVTLSCEQNLNHDAMYWYRQDPGQGLRLIYYSQIVNDFQKGDIAEGYSVSREKKESFPLTVTSAQKNPTAFYLCASRRRDRGHEQYFGPGTRLTVT.

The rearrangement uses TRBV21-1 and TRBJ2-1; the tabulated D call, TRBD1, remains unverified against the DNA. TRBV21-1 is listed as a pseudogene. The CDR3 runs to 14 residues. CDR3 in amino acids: CASNRTGEYNEQFF. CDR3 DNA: TGTGCCAGCAACCGGACAGGGGAATACAATGAGCAGTTCTTC.

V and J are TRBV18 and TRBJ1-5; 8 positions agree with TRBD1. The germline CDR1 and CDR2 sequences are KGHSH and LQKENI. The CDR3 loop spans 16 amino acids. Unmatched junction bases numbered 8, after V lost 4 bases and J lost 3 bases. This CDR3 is CASSLDRGNLNQPQHF. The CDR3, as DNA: TGTGCCAGCTCACTAGACAGGGGAAACCTCAATCAGCCCCAGCATTTT.

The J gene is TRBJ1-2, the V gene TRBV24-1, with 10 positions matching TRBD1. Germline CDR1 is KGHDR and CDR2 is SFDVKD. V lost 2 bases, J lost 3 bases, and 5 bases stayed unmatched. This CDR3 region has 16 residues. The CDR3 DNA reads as TGTGCCACCAGTGATTCCAGGGACAGGGGCGACTATGGCTACACCTTC. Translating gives CATSDSRDRGDYGYTF.

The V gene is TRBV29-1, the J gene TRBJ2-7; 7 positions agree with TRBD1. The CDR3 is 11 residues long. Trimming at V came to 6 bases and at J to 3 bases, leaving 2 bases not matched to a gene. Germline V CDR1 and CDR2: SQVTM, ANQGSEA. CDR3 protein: CSVRDSYEQYF. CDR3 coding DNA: TGCAGCGTGAGGGACAGCTACGAGCAGTACTTC.

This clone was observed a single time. The CDR3, as DNA: TGTGCCAGCAGTGGAAGCGGGGAGGGAGCTTTCTTT. It specifies CASSGSGEGAFF. V gene TRBV12-3 or TRBV12-4 combines with J gene TRBJ1-1; D is undetermined. V lost 5 bases and J 10 bases, leaving 14 bases between the germline ends. The CDR3 spans 12 residues.

The CDR3 sequence is CASSLLGLPEQFF. In nucleotides, the CDR3 is TGTGCCAGCAGCTTACTGGGGCTCCCCGAGCAGTTCTTC. The gene calls are TRBV7-2 and TRBJ2-1; D possibly corresponds to TRBD1 (5 bases). The CDR3 runs to 13 residues. Trimming took off 2 bases at V and 10 bases at J, with 12 bases between the two ends. The germline gives CDR1 SGHTA, CDR2 FQGNSA. The whole variable domain, filled in from reference TRBV7-2 and TRBJ2-1, reads GAGVSQSPSNKVTEKGKDVELRCDPISGHTALYWYRQSLGQGLEFLIYFQGNSAPDKSGLPSDRFSAERTGGSVSTLTIQRTQQEDSAVYLCASSLLGLPEQFFGPGTRLTVL.

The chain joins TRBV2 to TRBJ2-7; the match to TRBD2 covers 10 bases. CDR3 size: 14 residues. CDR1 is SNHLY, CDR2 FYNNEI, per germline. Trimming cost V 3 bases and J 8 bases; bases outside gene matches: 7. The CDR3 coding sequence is TGTGCCAGCAGTGATGGGACTAGCGCCCGCCAGCAGTACTTC. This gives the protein CASSDGTSARQQYF.

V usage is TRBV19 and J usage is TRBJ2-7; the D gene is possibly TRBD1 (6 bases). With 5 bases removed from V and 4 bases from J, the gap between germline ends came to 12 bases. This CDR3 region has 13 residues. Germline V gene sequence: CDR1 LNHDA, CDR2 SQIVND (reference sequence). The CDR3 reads CASSWTDSYEQYF. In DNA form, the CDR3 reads TGTGCCAGTAGTTGGACAGACTCATACGAGCAGTACTTC.

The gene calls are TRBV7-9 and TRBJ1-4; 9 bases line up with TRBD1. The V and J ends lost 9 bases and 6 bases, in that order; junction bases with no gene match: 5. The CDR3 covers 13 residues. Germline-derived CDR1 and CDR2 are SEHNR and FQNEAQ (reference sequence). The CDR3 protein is CASTGQGHEKLFF. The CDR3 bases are TGTGCCAGTACTGGACAGGGGCATGAAAAACTGTTTTTT.

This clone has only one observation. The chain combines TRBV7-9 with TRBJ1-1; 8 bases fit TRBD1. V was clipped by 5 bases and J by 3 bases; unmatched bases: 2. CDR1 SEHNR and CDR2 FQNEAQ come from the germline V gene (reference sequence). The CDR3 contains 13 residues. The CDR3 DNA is TGTGCCAGCAGCCGGACAGGGTACACTGAAGCTTTCTTT. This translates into CASSRTGYTEAFF.